This entry is about one TCR beta chain. Antigen: not known. This entry is derived from a study of T cell responses to AZD1222 COVID-19 vaccine. Assay used: immunoSEQ multiplex PCR; TCRdb lists only in-frame clones, some missing. The sample yields fewer than 200,000 clones, around 90% seen once. Study-level points and caveats: Spike-specific TCR breadth and depth were elevated following two AZD1222 doses. Repertoires in all cases were sampled only once the peak T cell response had passed. Only 5 to 7 individuals given AZD1222 were seropositive at baseline. Spike as a whole was targeted by vaccine-associated CD4 TCRs, dominant at 160-218 and 743-854.

The TCR comes from an adult who received the AZD1222 COVID-19 vaccine. The starting material was peripheral blood, obtained 28 days after the second AZD1222 dose.

The CDR3 is CASSLGSVSGYTF. CDR3 in DNA: TGTGCCAGCAGTTTGGGTAGTGTGAGTGGCTACACCTTC. The chain has TRBV28 and TRBJ1-2; D remains ambiguous. Germline V gene sequence: CDR1 MDHEN, CDR2 SYDVKM. There are 13 residues in the CDR3. Trimming cost V 3 bases and J 7 bases, with 12 bases left between them.